This T cell receptor beta chain came from a study of vaccination and CD4 T cells after COVID-19. Study summary: Cultures designated as controls were supplied with a CEFX pool, an HIV-1 Nef pool, or no peptide.

About this clonotype itself: Its target is not known.

Regarding treatment: approximately nine-day PBMC culture with coronavirus spike peptide pools or control peptides (ViraFEST assay). Researchers collected the unexposed donor's CD4+ T cells before the COVID-19 pandemic (2011-2018). The Oncomine TCR Beta short-read assay generated sequence data from the DNA of cultured CD4+ T cells. Investigators isolated genomic DNA from cultured CD4+ T cells. TCRdb itself ran the PCR reads through MiXCR, one entry per CDR3 protein. The top ten clones hold 37% of a sample with 4,000 to 4,500 distinct CDR3 sequences, around 66% of them seen once. This CDR3 region has 14 residues. V was cut by 1 base and J by 8 bases, with 12 bases left in between.

This receptor was obtained from a human donor in good health. V usage is TRBV12-3 or TRBV12-4 and J usage is TRBJ2-4, with D unclear. Sequencing was carried out using CD4+ T cells from blood, cultured in vitro. In DNA form, the CDR3 reads TGTGCCAGCAGTTTAGGTCAGGAGTGGGACATTCAGTACTTC. Its translation is CASSLGQEWDIQYF.